This passage covers 24 T cell receptor beta chains from one sample sequenced in a study of long-term antiretroviral therapy in people with HIV. The assay, immunoSEQ v3.0, was run at survey level. Some clones are missing from TCRdb's copy, which holds only in-frame ones; the method was immunoSEQ multiplex PCR. The repertoire includes some 11,000 clones, approximately 86% of them detected once, and 17% sits in the top ten. Here the sequenced sample was unsorted PBMCs, taken 3.4 years after starting antiretroviral therapy. These receptors were collected from a man aged 35-49 years with HIV.

The V call is TRBV7-6, the J call TRBJ2-1; 7 nucleotides align to TRBD2. The CDR3 has 15 amino acids. Per germline, CDR1 SGHVS and CDR2 FNYEAQ. The V segment lost 4 bases and the J segment 1 base; nucleotides outside the gene matches: 4. CDR3 residues: CASSSTSVSYNEQFF. The CDR3 bases are TGTGCCAGCAGCTCCACTAGCGTGTCCTACAATGAGCAGTTCTTC.

The J gene is TRBJ2-1, the V gene TRBV7-9; D possibly corresponds to TRBD2 (5 bases). The CDR3 loop spans 12 amino acids. Per germline, CDR1 SEHNR and CDR2 FQNEAQ (reference sequence). V was clipped by 4 bases and J by 10 bases, with 11 bases between them. CDR3 bases: TGTGCCAGCAGCTCTAGCAAGGGAGAGCAGTTCTTC. Amino acids: CASSSSKGEQFF.

The chain employs TRBV9 and TRBJ2-2; tentatively, D is TRBD2 (5 bases). In germline, CDR1 is SGDLS, CDR2 YYNGEE. Trimming left V 5 bases short and J 5 bases short, with 7 bases between. The CDR3 runs 12 residues. The CDR3 is CASRRGTGELFF. In nucleotides, the CDR3 is TGTGCCAGCAGACGGGGTACCGGGGAGCTGTTTTTT.

The V call is TRBV4-3, the J call TRBJ1-4; possible D gene TRBD1, 6 bases. Germline V gene data show CDR1 as LGHNA and CDR2 as YSLEER. The CDR3 sequence is 14 residues long. The V gene lost 4 bases and the J gene lost 5 bases, with 11 bases spanning the gap. The CDR3 bases are TGCGCCAGCAGCCGGGGGCAGTCCAATGAAAAACTGTTTTTT. Translated, it gives CASSRGQSNEKLFF.

Only one count was recorded for this clone. The CDR3 nucleotides are TGTGCCTCCAACACGGGACTAGCGGGCATCACAGATACGCAGTATTTT. Protein: CASNTGLAGITDTQYF. J is TRBJ2-3 and V is TRBV19; 12 bases are shared with TRBD2. The CDR3 is made up of 16 amino acids. Per the germline V gene, CDR1 is LNHDA and CDR2 is SQIVND (reference sequence). The junction had 11 bases not matched to a gene; V was cut back by 11 bases and J by 2 bases.

The genes are TRBV7-8 and TRBJ2-2; D is ambiguous. The CDR3 is made up of 12 amino acids. The V end was cut by 2 bases, the J end by 6 bases, with 4 bases between. The germline CDR1 and CDR2 sequences are SGHVS and FQNEAQ. The CDR3 coding sequence is TGTGCCAGCAGCTTACCGGCCGGGGAGCTGTTTTTT. Residues: CASSLPAGELFF.

This chain connects TRBV5-6 to TRBJ2-3, with D possibly TRBD2 on 6 matching bases. V was clipped by 0 bases and J by 7 bases, with 18 bases between them. CDR1 is SGHDT, CDR2 YYEEEE, per germline. This CDR3 has 16 amino acids. CDR3 loop: CASSLELRGSKNTQYF. DNA for the CDR3: TGTGCCAGCAGCTTGGAATTACGGGGGAGTAAGAATACGCAGTATTTT.

The chain links TRBV6-8 to TRBJ2-1; 12 nucleotides match TRBD2. This CDR3 spans 16 amino acids. The germline gives CDR1 MNHGY, CDR2 SAAAGT. Trimming removed 5 bases from V and 7 bases from J; junction bases left unmatched: 9. CDR3 bases: TGTGCCAGCAGTCCTAGACTAGCGGGGGCCGGTAATGAGCAGTTCTTC. It is translated as CASSPRLAGAGNEQFF.

This chain uses TRBV5-1 with TRBJ2-1; the D call may be TRBD1 or TRBD2 (6 bases each). Trimming removed 0 bases at V and 7 bases at J, with 17 bases between. CDR1 and CDR2 from the germline V gene are SGHRS and YFSETQ. The CDR3 is 16 residues long. As DNA, the CDR3 is TGCGCCAGCAGCTTGGGGGGCGGGACAACTGGGAATGAGCAGTTCTTC. This codes for CASSLGGGTTGNEQFF.

As DNA, the CDR3 is TGTGCCAGCAGCTTAGCGGCTTTAAACACCGGGGAGCTGTTTTTT. Protein sequence: CASSLAALNTGELFF. The chain links TRBV7-2 to TRBJ2-2; D ambiguous. V lost 0 bases and J 2 bases, leaving 7 bases between the germline ends. The CDR3 has 15 amino acids. The germline V gene encodes CDR1 SGHTA and CDR2 FQGNSA.

In this sample, this clone turned up once. The chain carries TRBV5-1 and TRBJ2-2; TRBD1 aligns across 7 bases. Germline CDR1 SGHRS, CDR2 YFSETQ. Trimming took 2 bases from V and 7 from J; bases not matched to a gene: 5. The CDR3 has 14 residues. The CDR3 region is CASSFRDRVGELFF. CDR3 nucleotide sequence: TGCGCCAGCAGCTTTAGAGACAGGGTCGGGGAGCTGTTTTTT.

The chain employs TRBV18 and TRBJ1-2; D is unclear. The CDR3 covers 13 residues. The V end was cut by 3 bases, the J end by 6 bases, with 11 bases between. The germline V gene has CDR1 KGHSH and CDR2 LQKENI. CDR3 sequence: CASSPAAPNGYTF. In DNA form, the CDR3 reads TGTGCCAGCTCACCCGCGGCGCCAAATGGCTACACCTTC.

V gene TRBV7-2 combines with J gene TRBJ2-4; tentatively, D is TRBD1 (6 bases). CDR3 length: 12 residues. Germline CDR1 and CDR2: SGHTA and FQGNSA. Trimming took off 2 bases at V and 13 bases at J, with 12 bases between the two ends. CDR3 nucleotide sequence: TGTGCCAGCAGCTTAATACCGGGACACCAGTACTTC. Protein product: CASSLIPGHQYF.

This chain uses TRBV28 with TRBJ2-5, with 8 bases fitting TRBD2. The CDR3 spans 15 residues. Germline V gives CDR1 MDHEN, CDR2 SYDVKM. J lost 5 bases, V lost 3 bases, and 8 bases had no gene match. CDR3 sequence: CASSLAGGKPETQYF. CDR3 DNA: TGTGCCAGCAGTTTGGCGGGGGGCAAACCCGAGACCCAGTACTTC. Looking up the rest from reference TRBV28 and TRBJ2-5 gives the full variable domain: DVKVTQSSRYLVKRTGEKVFLECVQDMDHENMFWYRQDPGLGLRLIYFSYDVKMKEKGDIPEGYSVSREKKERFSLILESASTNQTSMYLCASSLAGGKPETQYFGPGTRLLVL.

The chain has TRBV7-9 and TRBJ2-1; D gene ambiguous. Trimming pared 5 bases from V and 7 bases from J, leaving 9 bases between. Germline CDR1 reads SEHNR; CDR2 reads FQNEAQ (reference sequence). The CDR3 has 12 residues. This CDR3 is CASSTRLNEQFF. DNA of the CDR3: TGTGCCAGCAGCACGCGACTTAATGAGCAGTTCTTC.

V usage is TRBV6-1 and J usage is TRBJ2-7; perhaps D is TRBD1 or TRBD2 (5 bases each). Germline-derived CDR1 and CDR2 are MNHNS and SASEGT. Trimming removed 3 bases at V and 7 bases at J, with 19 bases between. The CDR3 totals 15 residues. DNA for the CDR3: TGTGCCAGCAGTGAGCAAGGACTTCTCGCAGGGGAGCAGTACTTC. Protein product: CASSEQGLLAGEQYF.

This chain links TRBV7-3 with TRBJ2-1, with D perhaps matching TRBD1 (6 bases). V was cut by 5 bases and J by 3 bases, with 8 bases left in between. Germline CDR1 SGHTA, CDR2 FQGTGA. The CDR3 spans 13 residues. In DNA form, the CDR3 reads TGTGCCAGCAGCCTGGGACACTACAATGAGCAGTTCTTC. Translated, it gives CASSLGHYNEQFF.

A few counts support this clone. V gene TRBV9 combines with J gene TRBJ2-2; D might be TRBD2 (6 bases). Deletions cut 6 bases from V and 4 bases from J, with 16 bases between. Germline values: CDR1 SGDLS, CDR2 YYNGEE. This CDR3 spans 15 amino acids. CDR3 nucleotide sequence: TGTGCCAGCACCCTTAGCGGAGAGGGCACCGGGGAGCTGTTTTTT. As protein: CASTLSGEGTGELFF.

This clone was counted only a few times. V is TRBV7-6 and J is TRBJ1-1; TRBD1 is a possible D gene (6 bases). This CDR3 has 14 amino acids. V was clipped by 0 bases and J by 8 bases, with 13 bases between them. Germline V gene data show CDR1 as SGHVS and CDR2 as FNYEAQ. The chain's CDR3 is CASSLAAGAGEAFF. The DNA for the CDR3 is TGTGCCAGCAGCTTAGCTGCGGGGGCTGGGGAAGCTTTCTTT. The full variable domain, with the rest looked up from reference TRBV7-6 and TRBJ1-1, is GAGVSQSPRYKVTKRGQDVALRCDPISGHVSLYWYRQALGQGPEFLTYFNYEAQQDKSGLPNDRFSAERPEGSISTLTIQRTEQRDSAMYRCASSLAAGAGEAFFGQGTRLTVV.

The chain has TRBV28 and TRBJ2-7, with D unresolved. Trimming left V 3 bases short and J 2 bases short, with 11 bases between. The CDR3 spans 14 residues. Germline CDR1 and CDR2: MDHEN and SYDVKM. In DNA form, the CDR3 reads TGTGCCAGCAGTTTGTACACACTCACCTACGAGCAGTACTTC. Translation gives CASSLYTLTYEQYF.

This clone was observed a handful of times. This chain joins TRBV6-1 and TRBJ1-1, with TRBD1 identical over 8 bases. The V gene's germline CDR1 is MNHNS and CDR2 SASEGT. V dropped 6 bases and J dropped 1; count of bases not matched to a gene: 4. The CDR3 is made up of 14 amino acids. The CDR3 reads CASRGTGPNTEAFF. CDR3 bases: TGTGCCAGCAGGGGGACAGGCCCGAACACTGAAGCTTTCTTT.

In this sample, this clone turned up a few times. The chain has TRBV5-5 and TRBJ1-1; unclear D gene. V shed 0 bases and J shed 4 bases, with 7 bases lying between them. The CDR3 consists of 13 residues. Per germline, CDR1 SGHKS and CDR2 YYEKEE (reference sequence). CDR3 DNA sequence: TGTGCCAGCAGCTTGGGGGTTTTCACTGAAGCTTTCTTT. This codes for CASSLGVFTEAFF.

This chain links TRBV5-6 with TRBJ2-7; no firm D call. The CDR3 extends over 13 amino acids. The ends were cut back, 3 bases at V and 3 bases at J, with 10 bases in the middle. CDR1 and CDR2 (germline): SGHDT, YYEEEE. The CDR3 DNA is TGTGCCAGCAGCTACGGACCCGACTACGAGCAGTACTTC. Translation: CASSYGPDYEQYF.

The rearrangement uses TRBV28 and TRBJ1-1, with D perhaps TRBD1 (5 bases). Between the trimmed V and J ends, which lost 8 bases and 7 bases, there was a span of 14 bases. CDR1 MDHEN and CDR2 SYDVKM come from the germline V gene. This CDR3 has 12 amino acids. CDR3: CASQSGHREAFF. The CDR3, as DNA: TGTGCCAGCCAATCCGGACACCGTGAAGCTTTCTTT.